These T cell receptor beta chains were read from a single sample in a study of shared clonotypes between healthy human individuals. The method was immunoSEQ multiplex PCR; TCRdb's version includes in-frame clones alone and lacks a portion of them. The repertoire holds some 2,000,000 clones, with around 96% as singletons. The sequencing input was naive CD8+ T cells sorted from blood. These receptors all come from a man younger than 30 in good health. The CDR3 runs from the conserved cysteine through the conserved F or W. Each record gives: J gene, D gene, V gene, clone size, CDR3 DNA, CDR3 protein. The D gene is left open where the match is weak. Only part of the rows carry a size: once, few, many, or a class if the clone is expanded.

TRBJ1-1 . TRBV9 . TGTGCCAGCAGCACTGACGGACGTGAAGAAGCTTTCTTT CASSTDGREEAFF
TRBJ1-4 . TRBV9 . TGTGCCAGCAGCCCGGTCGGGGGGGAGGAAAAACTGTTTTTT CASSPVGGEEKLFF
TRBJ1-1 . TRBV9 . TGTGCCAGCAGCGCCGCAGGGGCGAGGACTGAAGCTTTCTTT CASSAAGARTEAFF
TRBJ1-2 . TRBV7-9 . TGTGCCAGCAGCGTATCCGGACAGACTAACTATGGCTACACCTTC CASSVSGQTNYGYTF
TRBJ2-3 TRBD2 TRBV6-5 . TGTGCCAGCAGTTACTCGTCTCTCGGGGGGGATACGCAGTATTTT CASSYSSLGGDTQYF
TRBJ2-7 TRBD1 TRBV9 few TGTGCCAGCAGCGTAGGGGGGACAGGCTACGAGCAGTACTTC CASSVGGTGYEQYF
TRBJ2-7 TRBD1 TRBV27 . TGTGCCAGCAGTCCAATCCCGGGACAGGGTTTCTACGAGCAGTACTTC CASSPIPGQGFYEQYF
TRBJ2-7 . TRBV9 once TGTGCCAGCAGCGTAGCTATAGGGGCCTCCTACGAGCAGTACTTC CASSVAIGASYEQYF
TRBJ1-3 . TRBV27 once TGTGCCAGCAGTGCGCAGGACTCTGGAAACACCATATATTTT CASSAQDSGNTIYF
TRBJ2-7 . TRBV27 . TGTGCCAGCAGTTTGAACCTCGGCTACGAGCAGTACTTC CASSLNLGYEQYF
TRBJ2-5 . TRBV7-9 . TGTGCCAGCAGTCGAGGGGTGGAAGAGACCCAGTACTTC CASSRGVEETQYF
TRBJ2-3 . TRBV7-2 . TGTGCCAGCAGCCCCCTAGGGGGGAGCACAGATACGCAGTATTTT CASSPLGGSTDTQYF